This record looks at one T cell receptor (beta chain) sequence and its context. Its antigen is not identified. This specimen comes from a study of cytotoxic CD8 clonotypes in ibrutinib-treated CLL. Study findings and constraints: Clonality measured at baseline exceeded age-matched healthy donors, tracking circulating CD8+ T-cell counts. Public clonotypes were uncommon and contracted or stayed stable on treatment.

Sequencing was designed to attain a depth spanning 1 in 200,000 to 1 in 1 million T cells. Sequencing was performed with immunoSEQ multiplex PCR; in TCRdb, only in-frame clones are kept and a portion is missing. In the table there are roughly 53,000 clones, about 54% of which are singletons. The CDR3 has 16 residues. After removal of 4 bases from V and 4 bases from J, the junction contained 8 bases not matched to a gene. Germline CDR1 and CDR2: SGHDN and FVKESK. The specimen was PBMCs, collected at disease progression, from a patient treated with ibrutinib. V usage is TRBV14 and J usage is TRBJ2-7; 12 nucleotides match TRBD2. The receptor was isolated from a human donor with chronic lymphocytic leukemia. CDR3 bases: TGTGCCAGCAGCCTCCTTAGGACTAGCGGGATTTACGAGCAGTACTTC. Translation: CASSLLRTSGIYEQYF. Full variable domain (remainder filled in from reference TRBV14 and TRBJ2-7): EAGVTQFPSHSVIEKGQTVTLRCDPISGHDNLYWYRRVMGKEIKFLLHFVKESKQDESGMPNNRFLAERTGGTYSTLKVQPAELEDSGVYFCASSLLRTSGIYEQYFGPGTRLTVT.